A selection of T cell receptor beta chains follows, all from one sample in a study of a mutant IDH1 vaccine in newly diagnosed glioma. No antigens are known for them. The repertoire was sequenced with immunoSEQ multiplex PCR; TCRdb's copy has only in-frame clones and lacks some. The sample has tens of thousands of clones; roughly four fifths are singletons. The sequencing here drew on PBMCs, taken from a glioma patient whose treatment included an IDH1 peptide vaccine. Receptor source: a woman aged 50 to 60 with glioma. CDR3s include the opening cysteine and the closing phenylalanine or tryptophan. A D gene is named only where the DNA matches it firmly. For some rows the clone size is stated as once, few or many, or as a class when expanded; others skip it.

clone_size d_call j_call v_call cdr3_aa cdr3_nt
. . TRBJ1-1 TRBV6-6 CASSYGGNTEAFF TGTGCCAGCAGTTACGGGGGGAACACTGAAGCTTTCTTT
. TRBD2 TRBJ2-2 TRBV7-9 CASSEGLAKNTGELFF TGTGCCAGCAGCGAGGGACTAGCGAAGAACACCGGGGAGCTGTTTTTT
. . TRBJ2-1 TRBV19 CASGTSTGNEQFF TGTGCCAGCGGGACCTCCACCGGCAATGAGCAGTTCTTC
. . TRBJ1-3 TRBV7-8 CASSPRQEGNTIYF TGTGCCAGCAGCCCCCGACAGGAGGGAAACACCATATATTTT
. TRBD1 TRBJ1-2 TRBV7-3 CASSWGQGDFGYTF TGTGCCAGCAGCTGGGGACAGGGGGATTTTGGCTACACCTTC
. TRBD2 TRBJ2-3 TRBV7-6 CASVPSGVGVDTQYF TGTGCCAGCGTGCCTAGCGGGGTCGGGGTGGATACGCAGTATTTT
. TRBD2 TRBJ2-3 TRBV27 CASSAPGSGGRTDTQYF TGTGCCAGTTCAGCCCCAGGCAGCGGGGGCCGCACAGATACGCAGTATTTT
. TRBD1 TRBJ1-1 TRBV7-2 CASSLRTGGGSGTEAFF TGTGCCAGCAGCCTACGGACAGGGGGCGGTTCGGGAACTGAAGCTTTCTTT
. . TRBJ1-1 TRBV2 CASSERGNTEAFF TGTGCCAGCAGTGAACGGGGGAACACTGAAGCTTTCTTT
few . TRBJ1-6 TRBV6-1 CASSEQVTYNSPLHF TGTGCCAGCAGCGAGCAGGTCACCTATAATTCACCCCTCCACTTT
once . TRBJ1-2 TRBV6-1 CASRLPGYGYTF TGTGCCAGCAGGCTTCCCGGATATGGCTACACCTTC
. . TRBJ2-7 TRBV4-2 CASSQVLGGASYEQYF TGTGCCAGCAGCCAGGTCCTCGGGGGCGCCTCCTACGAGCAGTACTTC
once . TRBJ2-5 TRBV4-1 CASSHGPTQETQYF TGCGCCAGCAGCCACGGACCAACCCAAGAGACCCAGTACTTC
. . TRBJ1-2 TRBV15 CATSRDGFFQGYTF TGTGCCACCAGCAGAGATGGGTTCTTTCAGGGCTACACCTTC
. TRBD1 TRBJ1-2 TRBV9 CASSAQGADGYTF TGTGCCAGCAGCGCACAGGGGGCGGATGGCTACACCTTC
. TRBD2 TRBJ2-2 TRBV13 CASSDDRGGNTGELFF TGTGCCAGCAGCGACGACCGGGGGGGGAACACCGGGGAGCTGTTTTTT
. . TRBJ2-7 TRBV28 CASHSLGQGEQYF TGTGCCAGCCATTCTCTGGGGCAGGGGGAGCAGTACTTC
. . TRBJ1-2 TRBV5-1 CASSSGSGYGYTF TGCGCCAGCAGCTCGGGGTCGGGCTATGGCTACACCTTC